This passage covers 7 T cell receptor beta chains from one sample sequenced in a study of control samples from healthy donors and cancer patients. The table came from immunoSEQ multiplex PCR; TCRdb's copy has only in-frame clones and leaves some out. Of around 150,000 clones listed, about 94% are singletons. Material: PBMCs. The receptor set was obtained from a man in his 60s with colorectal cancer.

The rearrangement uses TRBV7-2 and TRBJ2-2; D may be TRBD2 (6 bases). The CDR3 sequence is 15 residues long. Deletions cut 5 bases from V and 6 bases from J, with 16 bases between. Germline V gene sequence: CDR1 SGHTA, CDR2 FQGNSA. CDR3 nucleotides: TGTGCCAGCAGCGTACCCCCGGGACTGCCCGGGGAGCTGTTTTTT. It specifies CASSVPPGLPGELFF.

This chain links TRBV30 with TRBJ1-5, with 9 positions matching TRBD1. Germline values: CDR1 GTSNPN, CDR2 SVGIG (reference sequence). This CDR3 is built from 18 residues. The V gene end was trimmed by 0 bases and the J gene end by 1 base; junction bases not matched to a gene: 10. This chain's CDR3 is CAWSVDRTGGLSNQPQHF. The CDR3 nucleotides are TGTGCCTGGAGTGTAGATCGCACAGGGGGCCTGAGCAATCAGCCCCAGCATTTT.

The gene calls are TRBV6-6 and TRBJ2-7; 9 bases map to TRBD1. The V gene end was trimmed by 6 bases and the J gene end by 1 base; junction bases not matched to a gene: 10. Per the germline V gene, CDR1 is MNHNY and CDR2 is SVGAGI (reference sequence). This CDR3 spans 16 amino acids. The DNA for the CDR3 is TGTGCCAGCAGCTATGCCACCGGGACAGGGTCCTACGAGCAGTACTTC. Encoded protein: CASSYATGTGSYEQYF.

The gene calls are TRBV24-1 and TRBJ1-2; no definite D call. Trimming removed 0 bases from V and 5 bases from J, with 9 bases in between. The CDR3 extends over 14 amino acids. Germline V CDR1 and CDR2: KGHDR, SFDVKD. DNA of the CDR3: TGTGCCACCAGTGATTTGCATAGTCCTTATGGCTACACCTTC. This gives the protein CATSDLHSPYGYTF.

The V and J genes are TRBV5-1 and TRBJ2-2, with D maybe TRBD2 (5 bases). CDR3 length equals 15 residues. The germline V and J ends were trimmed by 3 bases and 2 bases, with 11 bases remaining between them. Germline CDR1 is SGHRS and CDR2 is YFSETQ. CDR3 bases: TGCGCCAGCAGCTGGAGGACCGATAACACCGGGGAGCTGTTTTTT. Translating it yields CASSWRTDNTGELFF.

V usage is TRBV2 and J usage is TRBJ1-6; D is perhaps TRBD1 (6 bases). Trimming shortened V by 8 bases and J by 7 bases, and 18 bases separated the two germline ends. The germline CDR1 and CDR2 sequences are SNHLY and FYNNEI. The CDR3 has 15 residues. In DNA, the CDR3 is TGTGCCAGCTCCTGGGTCTACAGGGAGAATTCACCCCTCCACTTT. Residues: CASSWVYRENSPLHF.

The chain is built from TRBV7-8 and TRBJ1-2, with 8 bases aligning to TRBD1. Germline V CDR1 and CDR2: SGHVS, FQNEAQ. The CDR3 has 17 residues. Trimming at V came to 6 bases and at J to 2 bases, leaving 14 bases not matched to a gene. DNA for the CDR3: TGTGCCAGCAGTCCCTCTCCCAGGGGGCGCACAAACTATGGCTACACCTTC. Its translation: CASSPSPRGRTNYGYTF.